The rows below give T cell receptor beta chains drawn from one sample of a study of CXCR3-negative and CXCR3-positive naive CD8 T cells. TCRdb re-called the 5' RACE reads; every CDR3 protein appears as one record, without DNA. The repertoire shows over 150,000 distinct CDR3 sequences; the top ten hold nearly 0.5%. The sequencing input was naive CXCR3+ CD8+ T cells from blood. The receptors originated from a human donor in good health. Some clones in this sample may be carry-over from other donors' samples. The CDR3 runs from the conserved cysteine through the conserved F or W.

CASSPTGYSTQETQYF,TRBV14,16,TRBJ2-5
CASSLAAGNSPLHF,TRBV5-6,14,TRBJ1-6
CASSKKRGADLLDTQYF,TRBV12-3/TRBV12-4,17,TRBJ2-3
CASSLTTGRSYEQYF,TRBV5-1,15,TRBJ2-7
CASSLGQGGYNEQFF,TRBV7-6,15,TRBJ2-1
CSVVWGSSYEQYF,TRBV29-1,13,TRBJ2-7
CASSLGPAEAFF,TRBV28,12,TRBJ1-1
CASSLVRELYNEQFF,TRBV5-6,15,TRBJ2-1
CASSEATGGGNIQYF,TRBV2,15,TRBJ2-4
CASSLAQGTYEQYF,TRBV7-6,14,TRBJ2-7
CASSSAGGQETQYF,TRBV28,14,TRBJ2-5
CASSYPGLATNTGELFF,TRBV6-2/TRBV6-3,17,TRBJ2-2
CASATHPRTDTQYF,TRBV12-3/TRBV12-4,14,TRBJ2-3
CASSLPMRVEQYF,TRBV7-2,13,TRBJ2-7
CASSMGDRSGFPHEQYF,TRBV19,17,TRBJ2-7
CASSQVQNTEAFF,TRBV4-1,13,TRBJ1-1
CSARDRGGGEQFF,TRBV20-1,13,TRBJ2-1
CASSQEYTDYNYEQFF,TRBV14,16,TRBJ2-1
CSVGKTSGNFYEQYF,TRBV29-1,15,TRBJ2-7
CAIRSRGNYEQYF,TRBV10-3,13,TRBJ2-7
CASSSGLAVVGYNEQFF,TRBV4-2,17,TRBJ2-1
CASSRDPHGNTQYF,TRBV18,14,TRBJ2-3
CSVGRTGGGYEQYF,TRBV29-1,14,TRBJ2-7
CASSLDGGFTTNEKLFF,TRBV5-6,17,TRBJ1-4
CASSLLPPGHFEQYF,TRBV28,15,TRBJ2-7
CASSERGSPLHF,TRBV25-1,12,TRBJ1-6
CGVGGAYEQYF,TRBV6-2/TRBV6-3,11,TRBJ2-7
CSVVAPGYEQYF,TRBV29-1,12,TRBJ2-7
CASSSFQRGGRSYNEQFF,TRBV28,18,TRBJ2-1
CASSILTDSYEQYF,TRBV28,14,TRBJ2-7
CASSQDPGNNQPQHF,TRBV3-1,15,TRBJ1-5
CASSPGTAVKGYTF,TRBV27,14,TRBJ1-2
CASSSTSGRASNEQFF,TRBV7-9,16,TRBJ2-1